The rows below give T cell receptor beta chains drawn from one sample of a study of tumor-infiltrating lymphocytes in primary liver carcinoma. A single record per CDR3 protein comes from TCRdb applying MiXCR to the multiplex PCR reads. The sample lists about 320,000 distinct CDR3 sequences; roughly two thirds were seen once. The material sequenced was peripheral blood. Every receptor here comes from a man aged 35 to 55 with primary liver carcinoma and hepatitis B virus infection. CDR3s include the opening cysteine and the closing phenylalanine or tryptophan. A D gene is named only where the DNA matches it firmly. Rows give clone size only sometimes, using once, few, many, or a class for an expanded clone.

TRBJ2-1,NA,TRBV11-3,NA,TGTGCCAGCAGCCTTACCGGGACAAGCGGAGCAGACCAGCTCTTC,CASSLTGTSGADQLF
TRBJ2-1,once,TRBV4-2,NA,TGTGCCAGCAGCCCCTCATACCGGGGCTCCTACCATGAGCAGTTCTTC,CASSPSYRGSYHEQFF
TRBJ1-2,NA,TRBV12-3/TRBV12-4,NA,TGTGCCAGCAGACCGGATTCAGGGAACTATGGCTACACCTTC,CASRPDSGNYGYTF
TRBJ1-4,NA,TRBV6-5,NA,TGTGCCAGCAGTTACTCGAATATTGGCAGAAAAGAAAAACTGTTTTTT,CASSYSNIGRKEKLFF
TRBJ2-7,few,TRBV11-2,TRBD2,TGTGCCAGCAGGGCTCTTCAGCGGGAGAGAGTCTACGAGCAGTACTTC,CASRALQRERVYEQYF
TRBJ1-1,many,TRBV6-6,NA,TGTGCCAGCAATATCGGGGACACTGAAGCTTTCTTT,CASNIGDTEAFF
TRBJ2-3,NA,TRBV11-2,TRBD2,TGTGCCAGCACCCCCGGGACTAGTGGGATGGATACGCAGTATTTT,CASTPGTSGMDTQYF
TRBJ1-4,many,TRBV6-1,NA,TGTGCCAGCACAGCGGGCTTTACTAATGAAAAACTGTTTTTT,CASTAGFTNEKLFF
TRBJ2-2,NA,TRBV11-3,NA,TGTGCCAGCAGTCATGTCCGGGGGATGACCGAGGAGCTGTTTTTT,CASSHVRGMTEELFF
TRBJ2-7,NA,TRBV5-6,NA,TGTGCCAGCAGCACACTCCGGGACATCCACGGGCAGTACTTC,CASSTLRDIHGQYF
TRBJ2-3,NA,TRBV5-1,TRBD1,TGCGCCAGCAGCCCAGGACAGGGTGGAGATACGCAGTATTTT,CASSPGQGGDTQYF
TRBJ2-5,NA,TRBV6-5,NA,TGTGCCAGCAGTTACACCCGACGGGCCAAACAAGAGACCCAGTACTTC,CASSYTRRAKQETQYF
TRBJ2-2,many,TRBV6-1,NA,TGTGCCAGCAGCCTCCCCCAGACCGGGGAGCTGTTTTTT,CASSLPQTGELFF
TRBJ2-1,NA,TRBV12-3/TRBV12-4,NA,TGTGCCAGCAGTTTGCACTCCGAACAAACCAATGAGCAGTTCTTC,CASSLHSEQTNEQFF
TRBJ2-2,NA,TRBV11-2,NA,TGTGCCAACAGCTTAGAATGGAGCGGTGCTACCGGGGAGCTGTTTTTT,CANSLEWSGATGELFF
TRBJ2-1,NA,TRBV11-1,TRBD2,TGTGCCAGCAGCCGGACTAGTGGCTTCAATGAGCAGTTCTTC,CASSRTSGFNEQFF
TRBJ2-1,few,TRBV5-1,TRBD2,TGCGCCAGCAGTCCTCGGACTAGCGGGAGTCGCTACAATGAGCAGTTCTTC,CASSPRTSGSRYNEQFF
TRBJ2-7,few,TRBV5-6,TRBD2,TGTGCCAGCAGCTTGTCCGTTGTCGTAGCGGGGGGCCACGAGCAGTACTTC,CASSLSVVVAGGHEQYF
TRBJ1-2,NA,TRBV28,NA,TGTGCCAACAGTTCAAGGTCCTATGGCTACACCTTC,CANSSRSYGYTF
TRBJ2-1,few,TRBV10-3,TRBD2,TGTGCCATCAGCCAGGGGACTAGCGGTACCTACAATGAGCAGTTCTTC,CAISQGTSGTYNEQFF